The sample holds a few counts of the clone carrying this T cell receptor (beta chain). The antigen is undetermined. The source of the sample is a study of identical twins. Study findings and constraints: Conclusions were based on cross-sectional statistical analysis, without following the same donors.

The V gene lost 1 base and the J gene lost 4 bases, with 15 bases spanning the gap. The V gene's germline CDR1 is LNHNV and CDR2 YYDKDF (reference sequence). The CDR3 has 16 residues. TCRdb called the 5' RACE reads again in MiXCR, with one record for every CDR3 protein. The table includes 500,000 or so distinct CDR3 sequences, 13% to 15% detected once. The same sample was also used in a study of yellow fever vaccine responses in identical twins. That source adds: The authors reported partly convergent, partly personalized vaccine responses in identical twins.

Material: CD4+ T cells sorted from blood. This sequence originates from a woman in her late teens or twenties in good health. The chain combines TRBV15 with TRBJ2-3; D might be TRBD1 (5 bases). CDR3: CATSRGARASADTQYF. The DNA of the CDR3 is TGTGCCACCAGCAGAGGTGCCAGGGCTTCAGCAGATACGCAGTATTTT.